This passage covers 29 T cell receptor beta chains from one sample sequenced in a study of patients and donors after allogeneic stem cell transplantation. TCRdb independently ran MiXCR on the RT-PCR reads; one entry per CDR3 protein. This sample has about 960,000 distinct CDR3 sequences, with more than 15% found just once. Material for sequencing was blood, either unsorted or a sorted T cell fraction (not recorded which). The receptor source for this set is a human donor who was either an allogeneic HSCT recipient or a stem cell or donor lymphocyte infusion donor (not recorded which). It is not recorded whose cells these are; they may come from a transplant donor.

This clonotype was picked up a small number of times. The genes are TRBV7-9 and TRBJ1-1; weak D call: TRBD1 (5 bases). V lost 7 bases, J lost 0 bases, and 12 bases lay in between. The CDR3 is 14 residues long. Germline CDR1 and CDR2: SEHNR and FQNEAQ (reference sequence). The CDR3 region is CASTQGVMNTEAFF. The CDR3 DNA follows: TGTGCCAGCACCCAAGGGGTCATGAACACTGAAGCTTTCTTT.

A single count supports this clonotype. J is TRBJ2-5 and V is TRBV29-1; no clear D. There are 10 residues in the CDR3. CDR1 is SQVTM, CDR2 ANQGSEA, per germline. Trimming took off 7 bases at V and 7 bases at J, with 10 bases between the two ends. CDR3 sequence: CSALIGTQYF. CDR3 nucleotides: TGCAGCGCCCTTATCGGGACCCAGTACTTC.

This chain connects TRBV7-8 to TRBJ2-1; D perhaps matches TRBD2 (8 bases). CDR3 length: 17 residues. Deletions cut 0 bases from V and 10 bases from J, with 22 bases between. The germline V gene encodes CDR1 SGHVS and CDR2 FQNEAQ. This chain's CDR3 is CASSLAVGSGTVHEQFF. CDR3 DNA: TGTGCCAGCAGCTTAGCGGTCGGTAGCGGGACAGTTCACGAGCAGTTCTTC.

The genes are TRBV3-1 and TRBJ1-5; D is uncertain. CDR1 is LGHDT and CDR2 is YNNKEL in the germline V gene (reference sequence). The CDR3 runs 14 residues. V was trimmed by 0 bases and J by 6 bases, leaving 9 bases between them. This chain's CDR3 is CASSQDRRVQPQHF. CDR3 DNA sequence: TGTGCCAGCAGCCAAGATAGGCGGGTTCAGCCCCAGCATTTT.

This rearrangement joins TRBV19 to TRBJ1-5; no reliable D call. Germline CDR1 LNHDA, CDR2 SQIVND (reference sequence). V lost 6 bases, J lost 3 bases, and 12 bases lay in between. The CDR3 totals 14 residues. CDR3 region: CASSYARSNQPQHF. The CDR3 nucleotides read TGTGCCAGTAGCTACGCACGATCCAATCAGCCCCAGCATTTT.

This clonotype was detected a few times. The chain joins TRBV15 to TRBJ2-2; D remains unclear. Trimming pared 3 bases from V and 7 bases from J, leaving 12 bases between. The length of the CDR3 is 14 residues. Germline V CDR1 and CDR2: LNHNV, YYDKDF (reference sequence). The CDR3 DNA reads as TGTGCCACCAGCAGGGAAGCCAGTAGCGGGGAGCTGTTTTTT. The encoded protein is CATSREASSGELFF.

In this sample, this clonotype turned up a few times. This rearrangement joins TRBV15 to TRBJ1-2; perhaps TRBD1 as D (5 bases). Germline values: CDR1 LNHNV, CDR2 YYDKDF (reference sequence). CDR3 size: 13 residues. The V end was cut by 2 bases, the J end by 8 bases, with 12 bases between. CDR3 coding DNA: TGTGCCACCAGCAGAAGGATAGGGGAAGGCTACACCTTC. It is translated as CATSRRIGEGYTF.

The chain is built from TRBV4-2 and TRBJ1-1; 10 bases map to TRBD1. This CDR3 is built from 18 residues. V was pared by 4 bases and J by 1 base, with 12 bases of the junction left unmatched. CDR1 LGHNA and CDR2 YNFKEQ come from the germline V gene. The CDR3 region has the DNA TGTGCCAGCAGCCGGTGGCTGGGGACAGGGGCGAAGAACACTGAAGCTTTCTTT. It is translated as CASSRWLGTGAKNTEAFF.

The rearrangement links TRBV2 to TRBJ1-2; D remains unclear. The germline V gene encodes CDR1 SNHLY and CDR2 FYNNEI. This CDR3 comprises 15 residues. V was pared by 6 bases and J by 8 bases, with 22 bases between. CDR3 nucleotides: TGTGCCAGCAGCAATATTAGACCCTCAGCTCACGGCTACACCTTC. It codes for CASSNIRPSAHGYTF.

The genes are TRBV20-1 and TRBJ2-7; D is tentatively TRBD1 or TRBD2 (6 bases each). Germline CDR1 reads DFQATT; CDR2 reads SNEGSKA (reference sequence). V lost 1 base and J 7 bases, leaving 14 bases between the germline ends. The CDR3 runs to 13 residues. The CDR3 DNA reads TGCAGTGCTAGAGTCCCGGGGGCGGGAGAGCAGTACTTC. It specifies CSARVPGAGEQYF.

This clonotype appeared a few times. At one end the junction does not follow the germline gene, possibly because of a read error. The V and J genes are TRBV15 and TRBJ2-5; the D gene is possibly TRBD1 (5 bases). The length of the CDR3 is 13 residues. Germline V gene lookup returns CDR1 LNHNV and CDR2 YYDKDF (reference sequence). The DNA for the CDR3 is TGTGCCACCAGCGGAGACAGCCAAGAGACCCAGTACTTC. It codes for CATSGDSQETQYF.

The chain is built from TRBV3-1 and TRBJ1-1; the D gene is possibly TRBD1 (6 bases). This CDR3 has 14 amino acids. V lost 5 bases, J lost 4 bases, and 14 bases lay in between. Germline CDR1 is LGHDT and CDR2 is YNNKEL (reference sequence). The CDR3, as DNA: TGTGCCAGCAGCGAAAGGGGAGGGGGCACTGAAGCTTTCTTT. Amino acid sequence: CASSERGGGTEAFF.

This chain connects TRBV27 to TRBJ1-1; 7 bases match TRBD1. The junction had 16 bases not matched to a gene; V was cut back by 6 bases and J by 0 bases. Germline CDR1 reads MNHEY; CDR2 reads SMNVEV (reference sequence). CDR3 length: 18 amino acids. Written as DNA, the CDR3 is TGTGCCAGCAGGACAGGGACTCCACCTTTGGGGCTGAACACTGAAGCTTTCTTT. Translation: CASRTGTPPLGLNTEAFF.

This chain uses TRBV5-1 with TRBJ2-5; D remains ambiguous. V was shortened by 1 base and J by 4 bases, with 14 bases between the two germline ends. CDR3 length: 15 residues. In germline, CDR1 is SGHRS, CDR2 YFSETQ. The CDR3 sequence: CASSLFQDGSETQYF. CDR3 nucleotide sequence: TGCGCCAGCAGCTTGTTTCAGGATGGGTCAGAGACCCAGTACTTC.

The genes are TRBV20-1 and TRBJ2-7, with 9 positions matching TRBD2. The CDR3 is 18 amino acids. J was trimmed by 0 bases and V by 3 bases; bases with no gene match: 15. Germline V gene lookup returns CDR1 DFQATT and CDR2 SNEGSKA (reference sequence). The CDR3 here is CSASGNTRSSGTSYEQYF. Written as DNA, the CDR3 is TGCAGTGCTAGTGGCAACACGAGGTCTAGCGGGACCTCCTACGAGCAGTACTTC.

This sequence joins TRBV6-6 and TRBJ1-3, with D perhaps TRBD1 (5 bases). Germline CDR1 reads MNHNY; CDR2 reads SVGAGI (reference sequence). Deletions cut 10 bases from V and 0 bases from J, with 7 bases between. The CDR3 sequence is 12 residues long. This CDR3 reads CATGPSGNTIYF. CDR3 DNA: TGTGCCACGGGGCCCTCTGGAAACACCATATATTTT.

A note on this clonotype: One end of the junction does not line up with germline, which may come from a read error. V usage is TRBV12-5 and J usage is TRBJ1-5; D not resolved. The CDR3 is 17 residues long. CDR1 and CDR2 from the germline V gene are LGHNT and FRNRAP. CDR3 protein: CASGLVLSMISNQPQHF. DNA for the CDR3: TGTGCGAGTGGTTTGGTATTATCCATGATTAGCAATCAGCCCCAGCATTTT. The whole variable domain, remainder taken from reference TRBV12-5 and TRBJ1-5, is DARVTQTPRHKVTEMGQEVTMRCQPILGHNTVFWYRQTMMQGLELLAYFRNRAPLDDSGMPKDRFSAEMPDATLATLKIQPSEPRDSAVYFCASGLVLSMISNQPQHFGDGTRLSIL.

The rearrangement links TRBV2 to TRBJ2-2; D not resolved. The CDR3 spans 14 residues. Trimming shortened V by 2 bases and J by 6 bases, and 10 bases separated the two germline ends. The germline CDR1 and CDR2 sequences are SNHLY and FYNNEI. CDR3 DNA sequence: TGTGCCAGCAGTGAATACCGCCCACCCGGGGAGCTGTTTTTT. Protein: CASSEYRPPGELFF.

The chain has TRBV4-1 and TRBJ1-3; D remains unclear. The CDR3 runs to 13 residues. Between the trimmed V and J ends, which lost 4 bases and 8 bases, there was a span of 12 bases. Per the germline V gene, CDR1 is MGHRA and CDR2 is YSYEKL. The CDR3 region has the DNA TGCGCCAGCAGCCCAACTTTGGGAGACACCATATATTTT. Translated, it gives CASSPTLGDTIYF.

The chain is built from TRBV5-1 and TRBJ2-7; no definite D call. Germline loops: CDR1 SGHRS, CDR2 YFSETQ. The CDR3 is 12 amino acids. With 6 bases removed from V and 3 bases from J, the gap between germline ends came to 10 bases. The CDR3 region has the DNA TGCGCCAGCATTAAGAGAATCTACGAGCAGTACTTC. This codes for CASIKRIYEQYF.

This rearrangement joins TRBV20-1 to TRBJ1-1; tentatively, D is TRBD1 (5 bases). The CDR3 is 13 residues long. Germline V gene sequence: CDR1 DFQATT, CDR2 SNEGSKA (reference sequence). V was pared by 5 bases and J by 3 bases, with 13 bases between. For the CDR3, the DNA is TGCAGTGCTGCCAGACAGCTTGACACTGAAGCTTTCTTT. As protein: CSAARQLDTEAFF.

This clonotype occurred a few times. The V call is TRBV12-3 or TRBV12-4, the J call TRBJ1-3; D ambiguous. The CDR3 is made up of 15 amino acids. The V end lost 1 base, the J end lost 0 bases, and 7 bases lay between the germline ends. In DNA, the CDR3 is TGTGCCAGCAGTTTAGGGCCTCTCTCTGGAAACACCATATATTTT. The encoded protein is CASSLGPLSGNTIYF.

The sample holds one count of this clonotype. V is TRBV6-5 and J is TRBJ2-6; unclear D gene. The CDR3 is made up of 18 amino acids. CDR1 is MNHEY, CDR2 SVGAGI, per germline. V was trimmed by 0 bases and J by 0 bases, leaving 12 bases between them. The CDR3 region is CASSYSNPASSGANVLTF. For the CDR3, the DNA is TGTGCCAGCAGTTACTCGAATCCAGCCAGCTCTGGGGCCAACGTCCTGACTTTC.

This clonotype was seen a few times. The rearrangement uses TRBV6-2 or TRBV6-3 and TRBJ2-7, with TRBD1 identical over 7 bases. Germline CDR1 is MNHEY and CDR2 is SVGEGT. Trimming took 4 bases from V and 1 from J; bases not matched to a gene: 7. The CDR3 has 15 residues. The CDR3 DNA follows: TGTGCCAGCAGTTCCGCGACAGGGATTTCCTACGAGCAGTACTTC. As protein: CASSSATGISYEQYF.

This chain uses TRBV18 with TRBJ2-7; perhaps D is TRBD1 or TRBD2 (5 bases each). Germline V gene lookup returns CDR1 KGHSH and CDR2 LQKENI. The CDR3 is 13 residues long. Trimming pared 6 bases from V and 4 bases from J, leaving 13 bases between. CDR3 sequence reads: CASSPTAVYEQYF. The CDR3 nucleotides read TGTGCCAGCTCCCCGACAGCGGTTTACGAGCAGTACTTC.

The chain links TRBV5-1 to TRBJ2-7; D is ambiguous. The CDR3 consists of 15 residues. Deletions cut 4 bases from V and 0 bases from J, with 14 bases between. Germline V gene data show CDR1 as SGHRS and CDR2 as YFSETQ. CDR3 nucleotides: TGCGCCAGCAGCCCACGTGAAAAGCCCTCCTACGAGCAGTACTTC. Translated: CASSPREKPSYEQYF.

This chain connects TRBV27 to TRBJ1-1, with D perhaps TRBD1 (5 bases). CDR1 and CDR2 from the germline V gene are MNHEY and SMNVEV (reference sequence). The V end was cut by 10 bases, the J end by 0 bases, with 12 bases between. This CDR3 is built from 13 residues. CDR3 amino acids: CATSGRLNTEAFF. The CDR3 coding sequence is TGTGCCACCTCGGGACGTCTGAACACTGAAGCTTTCTTT.

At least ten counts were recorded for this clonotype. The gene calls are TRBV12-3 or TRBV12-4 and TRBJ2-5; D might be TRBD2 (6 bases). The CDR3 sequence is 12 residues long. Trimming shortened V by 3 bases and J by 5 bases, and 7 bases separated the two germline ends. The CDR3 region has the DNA TGTGCCAGCAGTTTCAGCGGGGAGACCCAGTACTTC. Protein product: CASSFSGETQYF.

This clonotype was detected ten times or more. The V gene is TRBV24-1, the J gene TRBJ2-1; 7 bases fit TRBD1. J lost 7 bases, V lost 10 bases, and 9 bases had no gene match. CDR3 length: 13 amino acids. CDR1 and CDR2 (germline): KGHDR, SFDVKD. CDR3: CATTSTGENEQFF. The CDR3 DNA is TGTGCCACTACGAGTACAGGGGAGAATGAGCAGTTCTTC.